This T cell receptor (beta chain) was sequenced in a study of T cells in Graves' hyperthyroidism and ophthalmopathy. This clonotype was recorded at least ten times. Its specificity is unknown. Study-level findings and limits: Among clonotypes expanded in thyroid above 0.001, most were also found in blood. In the analysis, a 13 V-J model separated ophthalmopathy from stable hyperthyroidism. For ophthalmopathy, model prediction preceded onset by a median 6.5 months.

The cohort's ophthalmopathy patients, a group with duration under 3 months, had a Clinical Activity Score of at least 3 and a NOSPECS grade of at least 4. Amplified TCR beta CDR3 regions derived from RNA transcripts. HTBI primers were the set used in a first-round RT-PCR of the TCR CDR3. MiXCR, applied by TCRdb to the multiplex PCR reads, yields one record per CDR3 protein. The sample consists of hundreds of thousands of distinct CDR3 sequences, 20% of them appearing once. This TCR derives from a man aged 25 to 40 with Graves' ophthalmopathy. Sequencing used blood.

The DNA of the CDR3 is TGTGCCAGCAGCTTAAACAGGGAGAACACTGAAGCTTTCTTT. It codes for CASSLNRENTEAFF. The rearrangement uses TRBV7-3 and TRBJ1-1; TRBD1 might be the D (6 bases). This CDR3 has 14 amino acids. Germline V gene data show CDR1 as SGHTA and CDR2 as FQGTGA. V lost 1 base and J 1 base, leaving 7 bases between the germline ends.